The source of this T cell receptor beta chain is a study of blood T cell repertoires in COVID-19. On the study more broadly: Italy, Spain and the United States were the sources of the convalescent and acute COVID-19 samples. The cDNA or gDNA used as material had been derived from T cells, B-cell-depleted T cells, or PBMCs.

Source study methods: Amplification of reference gene primers was used by the study to estimate nucleated cell counts. The protocol was immunoSEQ multiplex PCR, while the TCRdb copy is restricted to in-frame clones and leaves out a portion. V, J and clone size are those of that table, while D and trimming were read from the DNA. The data show approximately 74,000 clones, approximately 80% seen once. The ends were cut back, 4 bases at V and 1 base at J, with 13 bases in the middle. Germline lookup yields CDR1 LGHDT and CDR2 YNNKEL (reference sequence). The CDR3 extends over 15 amino acids. V gene TRBV3-1 (or the pseudogene TRBV3-2) combines with J gene TRBJ1-1, with TRBD1 as a possible D gene (6 bases). This receptor was taken from a man aged 80 or over with active or convalescent COVID-19. Sequencing was carried out using peripheral blood. The CDR3 reads CASSPADSGNTEAFF. Written as DNA, the CDR3 is TGTGCCAGCAGCCCAGCGGACAGCGGGAACACTGAAGCTTTCTTT.